Below, 20 T cell receptor beta chains from the same sample are listed, as sequenced in a study of TIL therapy for anti-PD-1-resistant metastatic lung cancer. Time point described: pre-treatment sample, taken before nivolumab and TIL therapy. Most excised metastases sampled were pleural nodules or supraclavicular lymph nodes. The libraries were made with immunoSEQ v3. Repertoires were generated with immunoSEQ multiplex PCR, while TCRdb's copy carries only in-frame clones and drops some. The sample includes around 8,000 clones, 70% to 80% of them seen just once. The sample here was tumor tissue, taken at baseline. These receptors all come from a person aged 25-79 years with non-small cell lung cancer.

V gene TRBV14 combines with J gene TRBJ2-2, with TRBD1 identical over 7 bases. Losses at the gene ends were 7 bases for V and 4 bases for J; bases not matched to a gene: 15. The CDR3 has 17 amino acids. Germline loops: CDR1 SGHDN, CDR2 FVKESK. CDR3 region: CASTVQGPWIGTGELFF. DNA for the CDR3: TGTGCCAGCACCGTACAGGGGCCCTGGATCGGCACCGGGGAGCTGTTTTTT.

The chain is built from TRBV5-1 and TRBJ1-3; D remains unclear. From germline, CDR1 is SGHRS and CDR2 YFSETQ. Deletions cut 1 base from V and 4 bases from J, with 12 bases between. The CDR3 consists of 15 residues. In DNA form, the CDR3 reads TGCGCCAGCAGCTTGTCGGAGGGTGGAGGAAACACCATATATTTT. Its translation: CASSLSEGGGNTIYF.

The V gene is TRBV30, the J gene TRBJ1-5; D is unresolved. Germline lookup yields CDR1 GTSNPN and CDR2 SVGIG (reference sequence). The CDR3 contains 13 residues. V lost 1 base to trimming and J lost 6 bases, with 10 bases between them. CDR3 coding DNA: TGTGCCTGGAGTGAGGAGTCCGGTCAGCCCCAGCATTTT. Its translation: CAWSEESGQPQHF. Drawing the rest from reference TRBV30 and TRBJ1-5, the complete variable domain is SQTIHQWPATLVQPVGSPLSLECTVEGTSNPNLYWYRQAAGRGLQLLFYSVGIGQISSEVPQNLSASRPQDRQFILSSKKLLLSDSGFYLCAWSEESGQPQHFGDGTRLSIL.

This chain connects TRBV6-5 to TRBJ1-1; maybe TRBD1 (6 bases). Germline-derived CDR1 and CDR2 are MNHEY and SVGAGI. The V end lost 6 bases, the J end lost 0 bases, and 11 bases lay between the germline ends. This CDR3 has 14 residues. The chain's CDR3 is CASSAGHMNTEAFF. As DNA, the CDR3 is TGTGCCAGCAGCGCGGGACACATGAACACTGAAGCTTTCTTT.

This chain connects TRBV2 to TRBJ1-4; D is undetermined. The CDR3 consists of 15 residues. Trimming stripped 0 bases from V and 8 bases from J, with 13 bases between. Per germline, CDR1 SNHLY and CDR2 FYNNEI. The CDR3: CASSEALGRQEKLFF. The DNA for the CDR3 is TGTGCCAGCAGTGAAGCGCTAGGGCGGCAGGAAAAACTGTTTTTT.

The genes are TRBV25-1 and TRBJ1-6, with TRBD1 matching 11 bases. Germline CDR1 is MGHDK and CDR2 is SYGVNS. J lost 9 bases, V lost 3 bases, and 10 bases had no gene match. This CDR3 comprises 17 residues. The CDR3 nucleotides read TGTGCCAGCAGTGACTCGGACAGGGGGCGGTTTGTTTCACCCCTCCACTTT. Translating it yields CASSDSDRGRFVSPLHF.

The V call is TRBV2, the J call TRBJ1-2, with D possibly being TRBD1 (5 bases). V lost 4 bases to trimming and J lost 8 bases, with 11 bases between them. CDR1 and CDR2 from the germline V gene are SNHLY and FYNNEI. This CDR3 is built from 12 residues. The CDR3 region has the DNA TGTGCCAGCAGTGTAAGGGGTAACGGCTACACCTTC. It codes for CASSVRGNGYTF.

The rearrangement joins TRBV6-5 to TRBJ2-1; no clear D. The V gene's germline CDR1 is MNHEY and CDR2 SVGAGI. CDR3 length equals 11 residues. V lost 5 bases and J 6 bases, leaving 5 bases between the germline ends. The CDR3: CASSQGNEQFF. CDR3 coding DNA: TGTGCCAGCAGTCAAGGCAATGAGCAGTTCTTC.

The rearrangement uses TRBV28 and TRBJ1-5; 8 bases agree with TRBD1. Germline V lookup: CDR1 MDHEN, CDR2 SYDVKM. The CDR3 extends over 15 amino acids. Trimming removed 5 bases from V and 3 bases from J; junction bases left unmatched: 6. CDR3 sequence reads: CASSIQGVSNQPQHF. The CDR3 region has the DNA TGTGCCAGCAGTATACAGGGGGTGTCCAATCAGCCCCAGCATTTT.

This chain joins TRBV7-2 and TRBJ1-1; a weak D match, TRBD1 (5 bases). The CDR3 is 14 amino acids. V lost 4 bases, J lost 6 bases, and 15 bases lay in between. Per the germline V gene, CDR1 is SGHTA and CDR2 is FQGNSA. The CDR3 sequence is CASSSRQGGAEAFF. The CDR3 nucleotides read TGTGCCAGCAGCTCACGGCAGGGAGGGGCTGAAGCTTTCTTT.

CDR3 loop: CASSRVGLNTEAFF. The DNA for the CDR3 is TGTGCCAGCAGCAGGGTCGGGCTTAACACTGAAGCTTTCTTT. The chain links TRBV7-9 to TRBJ1-1, with D uncertain. The CDR3 runs to 14 residues. Germline V gives CDR1 SEHNR, CDR2 FQNEAQ (reference sequence). Trimming removed 5 bases at V and 2 bases at J, with 12 bases between.

This chain links TRBV27 with TRBJ2-7, with 8 bases lining up with TRBD1. The CDR3 is made up of 13 amino acids. Losses at the gene ends were 5 bases for V and 6 bases for J; bases not matched to a gene: 6. Looked up from germline, CDR1 is MNHEY and CDR2 is SMNVEV (reference sequence). The CDR3 coding sequence is TGTGCCAGCAGTCTGCACGACAGGGGCGAGCAGTACTTC. It yields the protein CASSLHDRGEQYF.

The chain couples TRBV30 to TRBJ1-5, with a weak D call TRBD1 (6 bases). Germline CDR1 reads GTSNPN; CDR2 reads SVGIG (reference sequence). Deletions cut 5 bases from V and 3 bases from J, with 8 bases between. The CDR3 runs 12 residues. CDR3 bases: TGTGCCTGGGGACAGAACAATCAGCCCCAGCATTTT. This codes for CAWGQNNQPQHF.

This rearrangement joins TRBV7-9 to TRBJ1-1; 7 positions match TRBD1. Germline-derived CDR1 and CDR2 are SEHNR and FQNEAQ (reference sequence). The CDR3 contains 14 residues. Trimming cost V 1 base and J 5 bases; bases outside gene matches: 4. CDR3 in amino acids: CASSLDLDRTEAFF. The CDR3 bases are TGTGCCAGCAGCTTAGATCTGGACAGGACTGAAGCTTTCTTT. Together with reference TRBV7-9 and TRBJ1-1, the CDR3 gives the full variable domain: DTGVSQNPRHKITKRGQNVTFRCDPISEHNRLYWYRQTLGQGPEFLTYFQNEAQLEKSRLLSDRFSAERPKGSFSTLEIQRTEQGDSAMYLCASSLDLDRTEAFFGQGTRLTVV.

The chain recombines TRBV19 with TRBJ1-1; D is undetermined. The CDR3 length is 13 residues. The V and J ends lost 4 bases and 1 base respectively, with 7 bases between them. CDR1 and CDR2 (germline): LNHDA, SQIVND (reference sequence). The CDR3 is CASSSWQNTEAFF. Here the CDR3 DNA reads TGTGCCAGTAGTAGTTGGCAGAACACTGAAGCTTTCTTT.

The chain uses TRBV6-1 and TRBJ2-5, with TRBD1 identical over 8 bases. The DNA matches TRBJ2-7 better at its end, which makes the J call doubtful. CDR1 and CDR2 from the germline V gene are MNHNS and SASEGT. The CDR3 runs to 15 residues. The CDR3 region has the DNA TGTGCCAGCAGTGATTGGACAGGGCATATCAGCGAGCAGTACTTC. This codes for CASSDWTGHISEQYF.

The gene calls are TRBV6-5 and TRBJ1-2, with D maybe TRBD1 (5 bases). Germline CDR1 reads MNHEY; CDR2 reads SVGAGI. The V gene lost 2 bases and the J gene lost 0 bases, with 13 bases spanning the gap. This CDR3 spans 16 amino acids. The CDR3 loop is CASSYVQGRTNYGYTF. The CDR3 DNA sequence: TGTGCCAGCAGTTACGTGCAGGGCCGAACTAACTATGGCTACACCTTC.

The rearrangement uses TRBV6-9 and TRBJ1-5, with 7 positions matching TRBD1. The germline CDR1 and CDR2 sequences are MNHGY and SVAAGI. The CDR3 sequence is 13 residues long. V shed 4 bases, J shed 7 bases, and the junction held 4 bases outside the gene matches. The CDR3: CASSLDRTQPQHF. CDR3 in DNA: TGTGCCAGCAGTTTGGACAGGACGCAGCCCCAGCATTTT.

The chain employs TRBV9 and TRBJ1-3, with D possibly TRBD1 on 5 matching bases. From germline, CDR1 is SGDLS and CDR2 YYNGEE. This CDR3 region has 16 residues. Trimming pared 0 bases from V and 0 bases from J, leaving 10 bases between. The CDR3 nucleotides read TGTGCCAGCAGCGTAGAGGGGCAGGGCTCTGGAAACACCATATATTTT. This encodes CASSVEGQGSGNTIYF.

This clone showed up just once. The rearrangement links TRBV28 to TRBJ1-3; maybe TRBD1 (6 bases). Germline loops: CDR1 MDHEN, CDR2 SYDVKM. With 7 bases removed from V and 0 bases from J, the gap between germline ends came to 10 bases. The CDR3 has 14 amino acids. The CDR3 reads CASMGALSGNTIYF. CDR3 nucleotide sequence: TGTGCCAGCATGGGGGCCCTCTCTGGAAACACCATATATTTT. The variable domain in full, with the rest retrieved from reference TRBV28 and TRBJ1-3, is DVKVTQSSRYLVKRTGEKVFLECVQDMDHENMFWYRQDPGLGLRLIYFSYDVKMKEKGDIPEGYSVSREKKERFSLILESASTNQTSMYLCASMGALSGNTIYFGEGSWLTVV.